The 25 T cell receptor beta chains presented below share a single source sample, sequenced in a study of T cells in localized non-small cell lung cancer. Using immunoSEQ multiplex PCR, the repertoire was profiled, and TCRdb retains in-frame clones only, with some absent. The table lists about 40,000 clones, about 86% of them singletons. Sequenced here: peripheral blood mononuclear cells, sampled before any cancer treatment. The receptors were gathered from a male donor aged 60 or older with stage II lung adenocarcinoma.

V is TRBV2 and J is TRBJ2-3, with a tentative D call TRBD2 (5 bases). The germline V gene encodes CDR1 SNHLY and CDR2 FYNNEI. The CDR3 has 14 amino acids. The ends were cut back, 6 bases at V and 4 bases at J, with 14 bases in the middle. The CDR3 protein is CASRGGTSADTQYF. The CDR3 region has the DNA TGTGCCAGCAGAGGAGGCACAAGCGCAGATACGCAGTATTTT.

The CDR3 nucleotides read TGTGCCAGCAGCCTCCCAGGGGCGGACTATGGCTACACCTTC. This translates into CASSLPGADYGYTF. The chain has TRBV28 and TRBJ1-2, with D possibly matching TRBD1 (6 bases). With 6 bases removed from V and 3 bases from J, the gap between germline ends came to 14 bases. The CDR3 extends over 14 amino acids. Germline-derived CDR1 and CDR2 are MDHEN and SYDVKM.

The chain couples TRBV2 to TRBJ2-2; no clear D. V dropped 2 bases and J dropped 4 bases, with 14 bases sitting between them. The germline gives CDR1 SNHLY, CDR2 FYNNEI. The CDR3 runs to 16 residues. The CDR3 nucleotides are TGTGCCAGCAGTGAATCCAATCGGGCTAGCACCGGGGAGCTGTTTTTT. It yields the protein CASSESNRASTGELFF.

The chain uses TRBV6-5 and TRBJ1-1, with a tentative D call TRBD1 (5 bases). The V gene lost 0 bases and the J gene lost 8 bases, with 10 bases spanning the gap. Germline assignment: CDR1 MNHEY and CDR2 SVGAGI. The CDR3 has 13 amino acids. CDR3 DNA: TGTGCCAGCAGTTACTCAGAAGGGGTCGAAGCTTTCTTT. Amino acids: CASSYSEGVEAFF.

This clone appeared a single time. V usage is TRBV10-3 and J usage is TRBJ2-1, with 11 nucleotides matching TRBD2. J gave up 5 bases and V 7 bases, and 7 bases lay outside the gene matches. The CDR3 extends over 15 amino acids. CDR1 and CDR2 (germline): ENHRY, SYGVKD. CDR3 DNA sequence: TGTGCCATCACCGTAGCGGGAGGGCCCGACAATGAGCAGTTCTTC. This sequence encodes CAITVAGGPDNEQFF.

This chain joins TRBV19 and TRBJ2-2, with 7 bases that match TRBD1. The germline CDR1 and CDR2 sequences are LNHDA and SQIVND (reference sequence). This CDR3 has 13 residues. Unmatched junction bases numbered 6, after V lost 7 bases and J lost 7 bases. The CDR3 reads CASTEQGDGELFF. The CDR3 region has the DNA TGTGCCAGTACTGAGCAGGGGGACGGGGAGCTGTTTTTT.

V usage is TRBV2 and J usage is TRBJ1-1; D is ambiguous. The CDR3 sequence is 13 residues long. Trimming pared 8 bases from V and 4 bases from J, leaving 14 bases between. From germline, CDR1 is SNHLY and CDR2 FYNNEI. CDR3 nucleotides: TGTGCCAGCCGAAGAGGGAGCAGCACTGAAGCTTTCTTT. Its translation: CASRRGSSTEAFF.

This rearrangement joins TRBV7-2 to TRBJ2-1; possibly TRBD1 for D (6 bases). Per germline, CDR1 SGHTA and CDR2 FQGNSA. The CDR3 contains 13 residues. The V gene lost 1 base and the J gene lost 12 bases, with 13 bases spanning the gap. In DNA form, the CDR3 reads TGTGCCAGCAGCTTAGAACAGGGAAGGGTGCAGTTCTTC. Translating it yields CASSLEQGRVQFF.

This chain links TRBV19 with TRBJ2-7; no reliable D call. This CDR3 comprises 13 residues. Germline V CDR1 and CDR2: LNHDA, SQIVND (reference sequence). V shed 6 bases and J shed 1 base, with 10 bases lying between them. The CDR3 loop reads CASSVGSSYEQYF. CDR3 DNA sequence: TGTGCCAGTAGCGTTGGCTCTTCCTACGAGCAGTACTTC. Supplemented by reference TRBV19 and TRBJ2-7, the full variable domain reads DGGITQSPKYLFRKEGQNVTLSCEQNLNHDAMYWYRQDPGQGLRLIYYSQIVNDFQKGDIAEGYSVSREKKESFPLTVTSAQKNPTAFYLCASSVGSSYEQYFGPGTRLTVT.

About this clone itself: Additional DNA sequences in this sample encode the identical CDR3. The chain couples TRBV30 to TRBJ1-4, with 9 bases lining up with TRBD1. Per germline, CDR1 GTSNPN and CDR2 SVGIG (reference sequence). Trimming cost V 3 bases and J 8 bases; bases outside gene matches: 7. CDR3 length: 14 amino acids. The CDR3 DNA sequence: TGTGCCTGGAGCCCAGGACAGGGGAAGGAAAAACTGTTTTTT. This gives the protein CAWSPGQGKEKLFF.

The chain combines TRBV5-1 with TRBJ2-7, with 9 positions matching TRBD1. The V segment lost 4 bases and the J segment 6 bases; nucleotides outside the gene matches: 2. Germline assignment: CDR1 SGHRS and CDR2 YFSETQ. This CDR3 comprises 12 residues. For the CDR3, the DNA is TGCGCCAGCAGCATGGACAGGGGCGAGCAGTACTTC. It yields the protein CASSMDRGEQYF.

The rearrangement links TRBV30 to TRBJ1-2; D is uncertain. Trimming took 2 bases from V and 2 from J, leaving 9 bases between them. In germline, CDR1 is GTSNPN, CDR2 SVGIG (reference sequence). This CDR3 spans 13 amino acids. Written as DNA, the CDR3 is TGTGCCTGGAGTCAGGAGCAGAACTATGGCTACACCTTC. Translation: CAWSQEQNYGYTF. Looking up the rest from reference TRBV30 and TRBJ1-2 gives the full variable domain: SQTIHQWPATLVQPVGSPLSLECTVEGTSNPNLYWYRQAAGRGLQLLFYSVGIGQISSEVPQNLSASRPQDRQFILSSKKLLLSDSGFYLCAWSQEQNYGYTFGSGTRLTVV.

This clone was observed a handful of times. For the CDR3, the DNA is TGCGCCAGCAGCCAGTTACAGGGGGCCACAGATACGCAGTATTTT. Translation gives CASSQLQGATDTQYF. The J gene is TRBJ2-3, the V gene TRBV4-3; TRBD1 agrees at 9 bases. CDR3 size: 15 residues. Trimming cost V 3 bases and J 2 bases; bases outside gene matches: 3. Per germline, CDR1 LGHNA and CDR2 YSLEER.

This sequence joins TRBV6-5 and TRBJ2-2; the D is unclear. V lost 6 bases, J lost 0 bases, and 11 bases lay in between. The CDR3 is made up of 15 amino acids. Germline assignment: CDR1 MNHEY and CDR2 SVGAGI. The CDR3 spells CASRDGDANTGELFF. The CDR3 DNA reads TGTGCCAGCAGGGACGGCGACGCGAACACCGGGGAGCTGTTTTTT.

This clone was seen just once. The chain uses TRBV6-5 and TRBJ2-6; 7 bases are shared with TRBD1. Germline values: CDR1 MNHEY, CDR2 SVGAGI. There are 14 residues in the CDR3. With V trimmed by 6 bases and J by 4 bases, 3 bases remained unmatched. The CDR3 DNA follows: TGTGCCAGCAGAGACAGGGCCGGGGCCAACGTCCTGACTTTC. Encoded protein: CASRDRAGANVLTF.

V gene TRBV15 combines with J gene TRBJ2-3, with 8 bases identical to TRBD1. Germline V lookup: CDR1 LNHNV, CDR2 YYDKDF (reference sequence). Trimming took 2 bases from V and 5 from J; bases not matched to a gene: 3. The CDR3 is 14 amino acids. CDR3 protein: CATSRPTGGDTQYF. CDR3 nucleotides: TGTGCCACCAGCAGACCCACAGGGGGAGATACGCAGTATTTT.

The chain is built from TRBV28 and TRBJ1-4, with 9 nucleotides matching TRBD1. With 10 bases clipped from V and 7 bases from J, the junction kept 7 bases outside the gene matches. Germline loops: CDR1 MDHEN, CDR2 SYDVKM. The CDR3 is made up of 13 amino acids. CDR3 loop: CATRGTGSEKLFF. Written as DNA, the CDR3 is TGTGCCACCCGCGGGACAGGGTCTGAAAAACTGTTTTTT.

The CDR3: CAWSVRSTAYGYTF. The CDR3 nucleotides read TGTGCCTGGAGTGTAAGGTCAACGGCGTATGGCTACACCTTC. The chain combines TRBV30 with TRBJ1-2; D uncertain. The CDR3 contains 14 residues. Germline assignment: CDR1 GTSNPN and CDR2 SVGIG (reference sequence). The V and J ends lost 0 bases and 5 bases respectively, with 13 bases between them.

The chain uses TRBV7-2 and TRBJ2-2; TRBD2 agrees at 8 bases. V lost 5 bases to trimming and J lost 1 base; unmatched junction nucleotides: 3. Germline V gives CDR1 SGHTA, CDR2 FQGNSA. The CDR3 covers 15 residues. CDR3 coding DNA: TGTGCCAGCAGCCCGAGCGGGGGGAACACCGGGGAGCTGTTTTTT. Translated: CASSPSGGNTGELFF.

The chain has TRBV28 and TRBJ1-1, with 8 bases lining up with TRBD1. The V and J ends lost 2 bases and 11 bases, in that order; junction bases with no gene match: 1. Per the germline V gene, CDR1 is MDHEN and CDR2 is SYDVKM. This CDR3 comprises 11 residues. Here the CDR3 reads CASSLGDRAFF. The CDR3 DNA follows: TGTGCCAGCAGTTTAGGGGACAGGGCTTTCTTT.

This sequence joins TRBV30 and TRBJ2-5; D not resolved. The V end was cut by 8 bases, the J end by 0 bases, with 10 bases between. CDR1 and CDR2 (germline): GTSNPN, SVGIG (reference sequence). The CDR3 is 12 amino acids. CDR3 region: CARDGYQETQYF. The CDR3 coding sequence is TGTGCCCGAGATGGGTACCAAGAGACCCAGTACTTC.

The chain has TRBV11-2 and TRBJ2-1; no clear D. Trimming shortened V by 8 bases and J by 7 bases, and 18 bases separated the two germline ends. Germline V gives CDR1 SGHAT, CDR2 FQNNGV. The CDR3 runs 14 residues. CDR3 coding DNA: TGTGCCAGCGGTCCGGCTCTGAGTGGGAATGAGCAGTTCTTC. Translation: CASGPALSGNEQFF.

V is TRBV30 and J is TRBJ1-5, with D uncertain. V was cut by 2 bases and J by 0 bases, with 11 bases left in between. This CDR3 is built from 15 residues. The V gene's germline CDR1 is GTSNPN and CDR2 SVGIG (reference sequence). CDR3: CAWSIPYYSNQPQHF. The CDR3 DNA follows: TGTGCCTGGAGTATCCCTTACTATAGCAATCAGCCCCAGCATTTT.

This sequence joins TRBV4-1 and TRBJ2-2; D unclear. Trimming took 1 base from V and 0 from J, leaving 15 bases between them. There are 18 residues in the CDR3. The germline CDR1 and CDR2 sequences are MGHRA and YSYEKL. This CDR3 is CASSQVYSFAANTGELFF. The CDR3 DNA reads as TGCGCCAGCAGCCAAGTCTACAGCTTCGCCGCGAACACCGGGGAGCTGTTTTTT.

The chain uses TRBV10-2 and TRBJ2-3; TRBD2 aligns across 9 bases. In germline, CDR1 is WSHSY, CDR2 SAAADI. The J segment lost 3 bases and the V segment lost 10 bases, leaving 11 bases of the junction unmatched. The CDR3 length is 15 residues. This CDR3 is CAIKVAGEGTDTQYF. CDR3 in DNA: TGCGCCATCAAAGTAGCGGGAGAGGGAACAGATACGCAGTATTTT.